The 25 T cell receptor beta chains listed next were all sequenced from one sample in a study of long-term antiretroviral therapy in people with HIV. Runs used v3.0 of the immunoSEQ assay and were done at survey level. Produced via immunoSEQ multiplex PCR; TCRdb's table is partial and in-frame only. The sample shows 20,000 to 30,000 clones, 79% of them seen only once. The sequencing used unsorted PBMCs, collected 1.2 years after starting antiretroviral therapy. The source is a woman between 35 and 50 years old with HIV.

The V and J genes are TRBV4-2 and TRBJ1-3; TRBD1 matches at 7 bases. Germline CDR1 reads LGHNA; CDR2 reads YNFKEQ. V gave up 1 base and J gave up 2 bases; unmatched junction bases: 8. The CDR3 covers 17 residues. The CDR3 reads CASSQGGTVWAGNTIYF. DNA of the CDR3: TGTGCCAGCAGCCAAGGTGGGACAGTGTGGGCTGGAAACACCATATATTTT.

This clone was picked up one time. This chain links TRBV6-5 with TRBJ1-1; D is uncertain. The CDR3 sequence is 13 residues long. V shed 7 bases and J shed 6 bases, with 15 bases lying between them. Looked up from germline, CDR1 is MNHEY and CDR2 is SVGAGI. DNA of the CDR3: TGTGCCAGCACCACTGGCCTGCCCCCTGAAGCTTTCTTT. Its translation is CASTTGLPPEAFF.

V and J are TRBV11-2 and TRBJ2-5; D possibly corresponds to TRBD2 (6 bases). The CDR3 covers 12 residues. Germline assignment: CDR1 SGHAT and CDR2 FQNNGV. V was trimmed by 5 bases and J by 4 bases, leaving 8 bases between them. In nucleotides, the CDR3 is TGTGCCAGCAGCCCGGGACTAGAGACCCAGTACTTC. This translates into CASSPGLETQYF.

The chain carries TRBV9 and TRBJ1-2; tentative D call: TRBD1 (5 bases). CDR1 SGDLS and CDR2 YYNGEE come from the germline V gene. Trimming took off 0 bases at V and 1 base at J, with 7 bases between the two ends. The CDR3 is 14 residues long. The CDR3 nucleotides are TGTGCCAGCAGCGTAGATGGGGGTAACTATGGCTACACCTTC. Translation gives CASSVDGGNYGYTF. Together with reference TRBV9 and TRBJ1-2, the CDR3 gives the full variable domain: DSGVTQTPKHLITATGQRVTLRCSPRSGDLSVYWYQQSLDQGLQFLIQYYNGEERAKGNILERFSAQQFPDLHSELNLSSLELGDSALYFCASSVDGGNYGYTFGSGTRLTVV.

The rearrangement joins TRBV9 to TRBJ1-1; D perhaps matches TRBD1 (6 bases). CDR1 is SGDLS, CDR2 YYNGEE, per germline. The CDR3 has 16 residues. V dropped 4 bases and J dropped 0 bases, with 16 bases sitting between them. CDR3: CASSLETGTMNTEAFF. The CDR3 region has the DNA TGTGCCAGCAGCCTCGAGACCGGGACAATGAACACTGAAGCTTTCTTT.

The genes are TRBV29-1 and TRBJ2-1; no reliable D call. Germline V lookup: CDR1 SQVTM, CDR2 ANQGSEA. V dropped 8 bases and J dropped 6 bases, with 11 bases sitting between them. This CDR3 spans 11 amino acids. For the CDR3, the DNA is TGCAGCTCAAGCACGGGCAATGAGCAGTTCTTC. Its translation: CSSSTGNEQFF.

This clone has just a few counts. This sample includes further DNA sequences coding for the same CDR3. The chain carries TRBV4-1 and TRBJ2-5; 8 nucleotides match TRBD2. V shed 1 base and J 4 bases; nucleotides not matched to a gene: 5. CDR1 is MGHRA and CDR2 is YSYEKL in the germline V gene. The CDR3 contains 15 residues. This chain's CDR3 is CASSQVLSGRETQYF. CDR3 bases: TGCGCCAGCAGCCAAGTTCTCAGCGGGAGAGAGACCCAGTACTTC.

The chain uses TRBV4-1 and TRBJ1-1; TRBD1 matches at 7 bases. The germline V gene encodes CDR1 MGHRA and CDR2 YSYEKL. This CDR3 is built from 15 residues. Trimming at V came to 5 bases and at J to 0 bases, leaving 6 bases not matched to a gene. The CDR3 DNA reads as TGCGCCAGCAGCTTCGAGGGGGCTTTGAACACTGAAGCTTTCTTT. This sequence encodes CASSFEGALNTEAFF.

The rearrangement links TRBV6-1 to TRBJ2-7; TRBD2 agrees at 14 bases. Trimming cost V 6 bases and J 6 bases; bases outside gene matches: 7. Germline V gene data show CDR1 as MNHNS and CDR2 as SASEGT. The CDR3 sequence is 15 residues long. The CDR3 coding sequence is TGTGCCAGCAGCGCGGGACTAGCGGGAGTTGGCGAGCAGTACTTC. Translated: CASSAGLAGVGEQYF.

This chain links TRBV6-1 with TRBJ1-2, with D uncertain. The CDR3 loop spans 14 amino acids. The V end was cut by 7 bases, the J end by 3 bases, with 15 bases between. Germline V lookup: CDR1 MNHNS, CDR2 SASEGT. CDR3 DNA: TGTGCCAGCACACTTCACGATTATGACTATGGCTACACCTTC. Translation gives CASTLHDYDYGYTF.

The J gene is TRBJ1-5, the V gene TRBV18; the match to TRBD1 covers 7 bases. The CDR3 sequence is 14 residues long. With V trimmed by 6 bases and J by 4 bases, 6 bases remained unmatched. In germline, CDR1 is KGHSH, CDR2 LQKENI. The CDR3 DNA sequence: TGTGCCAGCTCCCCTGGACAGGCAAATCAGCCCCAGCATTTT. It is translated as CASSPGQANQPQHF.

V gene TRBV18 combines with J gene TRBJ2-1, with D possibly matching TRBD2 (6 bases). CDR1 and CDR2 (germline): KGHSH, LQKENI. V lost 2 bases, J lost 0 bases, and 11 bases lay in between. The CDR3 extends over 16 amino acids. CDR3 in amino acids: CASSPWAGSSYNEQFF. The CDR3 DNA follows: TGTGCCAGCTCACCATGGGCGGGAAGCTCCTACAATGAGCAGTTCTTC.

V gene TRBV5-5 combines with J gene TRBJ2-2; D is undetermined. Trimming took 0 bases from V and 4 from J, leaving 16 bases between them. The CDR3 extends over 17 amino acids. Germline-derived CDR1 and CDR2 are SGHKS and YYEKEE (reference sequence). The CDR3 loop is CASSLVPGSAATGELFF. The CDR3 bases are TGTGCCAGCAGCTTGGTTCCCGGGTCCGCAGCCACCGGGGAGCTGTTTTTT.

The chain combines TRBV7-9 with TRBJ2-3; TRBD1 aligns across 7 bases. Germline V gene data show CDR1 as SEHNR and CDR2 as FQNEAQ (reference sequence). The CDR3 sequence is 12 residues long. The trim removed 1 base at V and 15 bases at J, leaving 7 bases unmatched. The CDR3 loop is CASSLETGLVYF. CDR3 bases: TGTGCCAGCAGCTTAGAGACAGGGTTGGTCTATTTT.

There are a few counts of this clone. V and J are TRBV5-1 and TRBJ2-2, with D perhaps TRBD1 or TRBD2 (5 bases each). V lost 2 bases and J 7 bases, leaving 18 bases between the germline ends. CDR3 size: 16 residues. Germline-derived CDR1 and CDR2 are SGHRS and YFSETQ. The CDR3 DNA reads TGCGCCAGCAGCTTTACGGTCGCAGGGAGAAGCGGGGAGCTGTTTTTT. Translated, it gives CASSFTVAGRSGELFF.

The chain uses TRBV19 and TRBJ1-5; a weak D match, TRBD1 (5 bases). Trimming stripped 5 bases from V and 3 bases from J, with 14 bases between. This CDR3 spans 15 amino acids. Germline loops: CDR1 LNHDA, CDR2 SQIVND (reference sequence). Here the CDR3 DNA reads TGTGCCAGTAGTCATGGGGGGAAAGCCAATCAGCCCCAGCATTTT. Residues: CASSHGGKANQPQHF.

V and J are TRBV6-6 and TRBJ1-5, with D possibly being TRBD1 (5 bases). V lost 6 bases and J lost 5, with 14 bases in between. CDR3 length equals 14 residues. Germline V gives CDR1 MNHNY, CDR2 SVGAGI (reference sequence). CDR3 sequence reads: CASSPWGGDQPQHF. DNA of the CDR3: TGTGCCAGCAGCCCCTGGGGGGGGGATCAGCCCCAGCATTTT.

V usage is TRBV4-1 and J usage is TRBJ1-1; 11 nucleotides line up with TRBD1. The junction had 6 bases not matched to a gene; V was cut back by 6 bases and J by 3 bases. The germline V gene has CDR1 MGHRA and CDR2 YSYEKL. CDR3 size: 15 residues. The CDR3 DNA sequence: TGCGCCAGCAGACTCGGGACAGGGGGAGACACTGAAGCTTTCTTT. Its protein product is CASRLGTGGDTEAFF.

The rearrangement uses TRBV5-1 and TRBJ2-2; D tentatively reads TRBD1 or TRBD2 (5 bases each). V was cut by 0 bases and J by 4 bases, with 10 bases left in between. The CDR3 contains 15 residues. The germline gives CDR1 SGHRS, CDR2 YFSETQ. CDR3 residues: CASSLVGESTGELFF. In DNA form, the CDR3 reads TGCGCCAGCAGCTTGGTGGGGGAGAGCACCGGGGAGCTGTTTTTT.

This chain connects TRBV4-1 to TRBJ1-4, with TRBD1 as a possible D gene (5 bases). This CDR3 has 17 residues. The V gene lost 4 bases and the J gene lost 0 bases, with 15 bases spanning the gap. Germline CDR1 MGHRA, CDR2 YSYEKL. The CDR3 DNA reads as TGCGCCAGCAGCCGGGCCGGCGACAGATCAACTAATGAAAAACTGTTTTTT. Amino acids: CASSRAGDRSTNEKLFF.

This clone was found a few times. This sequence joins TRBV28 and TRBJ2-7; D is unclear. V was shortened by 7 bases and J by 3 bases, with 10 bases between the two germline ends. This CDR3 comprises 12 residues. The germline CDR1 and CDR2 sequences are MDHEN and SYDVKM. The CDR3 spells CASTPDHYEQYF. DNA of the CDR3: TGTGCCAGCACCCCCGACCACTACGAGCAGTACTTC.

V and J are TRBV7-8 and TRBJ1-1; a possible D gene is TRBD1 (5 bases). CDR1 and CDR2 from the germline V gene are SGHVS and FQNEAQ. V gave up 1 base and J gave up 1 base, with 22 bases separating them. The CDR3 consists of 19 residues. CDR3 sequence reads: CASSLEIWGVLGENTEAFF. DNA for the CDR3: TGTGCCAGCAGCTTAGAGATTTGGGGGGTCCTGGGAGAGAACACTGAAGCTTTCTTT.

This chain links TRBV15 with TRBJ2-7, with D unclear. V was shortened by 0 bases and J by 4 bases, with 7 bases between the two germline ends. Germline assignment: CDR1 LNHNV and CDR2 YYDKDF (reference sequence). This CDR3 region has 13 residues. In nucleotides, the CDR3 is TGTGCCACCAGCAGAGATCAAGGATACGAGCAGTACTTC. Encoded protein: CATSRDQGYEQYF. Filled out from reference TRBV15 and TRBJ2-7, the complete variable domain reads DAMVIQNPRYQVTQFGKPVTLSCSQTLNHNVMYWYQQKSSQAPKLLFHYYDKDFNNEADTPDNFQSRRPNTSFCFLDIRSPGLGDTAMYLCATSRDQGYEQYFGPGTRLTVT.

J is TRBJ2-3 and V is TRBV27; 9 nucleotides match TRBD2. With 0 bases clipped from V and 2 bases from J, the junction kept 3 bases outside the gene matches. Germline CDR1 and CDR2: MNHEY and SMNVEV (reference sequence). This CDR3 comprises 16 residues. The CDR3 DNA reads TGTGCCAGCAGTTTATCCGGACTAGCGCTCACAGATACGCAGTATTTT. Residues: CASSLSGLALTDTQYF.

The genes are TRBV27 and TRBJ2-2; D uncertain. Trimming left V 3 bases short and J 2 bases short, with 7 bases between. The germline V gene encodes CDR1 MNHEY and CDR2 SMNVEV (reference sequence). The CDR3 has 14 amino acids. The CDR3 here is CASSFGSNTGELFF. CDR3 sequence (DNA): TGTGCCAGCAGTTTCGGGTCAAACACCGGGGAGCTGTTTTTT.